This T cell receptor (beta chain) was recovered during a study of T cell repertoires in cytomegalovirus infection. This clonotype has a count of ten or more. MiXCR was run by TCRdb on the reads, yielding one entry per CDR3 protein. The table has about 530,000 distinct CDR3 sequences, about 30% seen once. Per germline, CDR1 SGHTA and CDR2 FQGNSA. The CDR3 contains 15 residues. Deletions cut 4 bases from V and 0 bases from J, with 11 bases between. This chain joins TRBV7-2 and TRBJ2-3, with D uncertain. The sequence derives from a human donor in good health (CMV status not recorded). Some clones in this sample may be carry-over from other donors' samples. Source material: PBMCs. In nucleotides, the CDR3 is TGTGCCAGCAGCTGGGCAGCCCCAAGCACAGATACGCAGTATTTT. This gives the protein CASSWAAPSTDTQYF.